A selection of T cell receptor beta chains follows, all from one sample in a study of T cell responses to AZD1222 COVID-19 vaccine. Produced via immunoSEQ multiplex PCR; TCRdb's table is partial and in-frame only. The data show around 78,000 clones, about 89% seen once. The input for sequencing was peripheral blood, taken on day 0 of MenACWY control vaccination. The receptors come from an adult in good health. The CDR3 runs from the conserved cysteine through the conserved F or W. A D gene is named only where the DNA matches it firmly. Clone size is given for some rows only: seen once, a few or many times, or a class if the clone is expanded.

j_call,clone_size,d_call,v_call,cdr3_nt,cdr3_aa
TRBJ2-2,few,.,TRBV7-9,TGTGCCAGCAGCTTCGTGGTCGGAGTGAACACCGGGGAGCTGTTTTTT,CASSFVVGVNTGELFF
TRBJ1-2,.,.,TRBV27,TGTGCCAGCAGTCCAATCAACCTCCTCGGGGGCCCGGGGGGCTACACCTTC,CASSPINLLGGPGGYTF
TRBJ2-1,few,.,TRBV29-1,TGCAGCGTTGACCGGTACAATGAGCAGTTCTTC,CSVDRYNEQFF
TRBJ1-2,.,.,TRBV18,TGTGCCAGCTCACCTTACAGGGAGAAAGACTATGGCTACACCTTC,CASSPYREKDYGYTF
TRBJ1-5,.,.,TRBV29-1,TGCAGCGTAAATCAGCCCCAGCATTTT,CSVNQPQHF
TRBJ2-5,.,TRBD1,TRBV2,TGTGCCAGCCGTACGGACAGGGTAGGAGGGGAGACCCAGTACTTC,CASRTDRVGGETQYF
TRBJ1-1,.,.,TRBV10-2,TGCGCCAGCAGTGAGACCGGACACCCGAACACTGAAGCTTTCTTT,CASSETGHPNTEAFF
TRBJ2-5,.,.,TRBV2,TGTGCCGGACAAGTTCGACCAGCGTGGGCCCAGTACTTC,CAGQVRPAWAQYF
TRBJ1-1,once,.,TRBV21-1,TGTGCCAGCAGCAAGAGAGGTGGAACTGAAGCTTTCTTT,CASSKRGGTEAFF
TRBJ2-1,.,.,TRBV28,TGTGCCAGCAGTTTTGTCGGGAGACACAATGAGCAGTTCTTC,CASSFVGRHNEQFF
TRBJ2-1,.,TRBD2,TRBV14,TGTGCCAGCAGCCAAGATCTTGGACTAGCGGGATGGAGCGAGCAGTTCTTC,CASSQDLGLAGWSEQFF
TRBJ1-1,.,.,TRBV12-3/TRBV12-4,TGTGCCAGCAGCTTAACAGGGAAAACTGAAGCTTTCTTT,CASSLTGKTEAFF
TRBJ2-6,.,.,TRBV7-2,TGTGCCAGCAGCTTCTATTCGGGGGTGGGTGGGGCCAACGTCCTGACTTTC,CASSFYSGVGGANVLTF
TRBJ2-3,.,.,TRBV7-2,TGTGCCAGCAGCTTAGGTGGGAGTGGAGATACGCAGTATTTT,CASSLGGSGDTQYF
TRBJ1-1,.,.,TRBV6-6,TGTGCCAGCACTGGGGCAGCGGATAACACTGAAGCTTTCTTT,CASTGAADNTEAFF
TRBJ2-3,.,.,TRBV6-4,TGTGCCAGCAGTGTAGGCGGCGGCGACACAGATACGCAGTATTTT,CASSVGGGDTDTQYF
TRBJ1-2,.,.,TRBV12-3/TRBV12-4,TGTGCCAGCAGTTTGGGTAGGGACGGCTACACCTTC,CASSLGRDGYTF
TRBJ2-5,.,.,TRBV23-1,TGCGCCAGCAGTCAGGACCAACCAGGGAGAAAAGAGGTCCCCCACGGAAAGGAGACCCAGTACTTC,CASSQDQPGRKEVPHGKETQYF
TRBJ1-4,.,.,TRBV19,TGTGCCAGTAGTATAGCAGGGACGGATATGGAAAAACTGTTTTTT,CASSIAGTDMEKLFF
TRBJ2-1,.,TRBD2,TRBV27,TGTGCCAGCAGAGTGGCCGCGGGAGGTGGGTACAATGAGCAGTTCTTC,CASRVAAGGGYNEQFF
TRBJ2-7,.,.,TRBV5-6,TGTGCCAGCAGCTTGGTTAATGCCTACGAGCAGTACTTC,CASSLVNAYEQYF
TRBJ1-6,.,.,TRBV24-1,TGTGCCACCAGTGAAGGTACAGACGCTTATTCACCCCTCCACTTT,CATSEGTDAYSPLHF
TRBJ1-3,.,.,TRBV6-5,TGTGCCAGCAGGAAGACCCTTGATGGAAACACCATATATTTT,CASRKTLDGNTIYF